One and the same sample provided the 31 T cell receptor beta chains below, sequenced in a study of T cell responses to AZD1222 COVID-19 vaccine. Assay: immunoSEQ multiplex PCR; the TCRdb copy retains only in-frame clones and omits some. The sample includes over 130,000 clones, roughly 92% of them seen just once. The sequences come from peripheral blood, collected 28 days after the second AZD1222 dose. These TCRs come from an adult who received the AZD1222 COVID-19 vaccine.

This clone has more than one count but fewer than ten. V gene TRBV24-1 combines with J gene TRBJ2-1, with D perhaps TRBD1 (6 bases). Trimming removed 4 bases at V and 10 bases at J, with 13 bases between. CDR3 length equals 13 residues. Germline CDR1 is KGHDR and CDR2 is SFDVKD. CDR3 nucleotides: TGTGCCACCAGTGACTCAACGCAGGGGGAGCAGTTCTTC. Translated, it gives CATSDSTQGEQFF.

V usage is TRBV7-9 and J usage is TRBJ1-3; maybe TRBD1 (6 bases). CDR3 length: 14 amino acids. Germline CDR1 reads SEHNR; CDR2 reads FQNEAQ (reference sequence). Trimming shortened V by 6 bases and J by 2 bases, and 11 bases separated the two germline ends. The CDR3 nucleotides are TGTGCCAGCAGTCGCACAGGGACTGGAAACACCATATATTTT. Translated: CASSRTGTGNTIYF.

The chain recombines TRBV5-5 with TRBJ1-4; no clear D. The CDR3 loop spans 12 amino acids. V was trimmed by 3 bases and J by 4 bases, leaving 4 bases between them. Germline assignment: CDR1 SGHKS and CDR2 YYEKEE (reference sequence). This chain's CDR3 is CASSSLNEKLFF. The CDR3 region has the DNA TGTGCCAGCAGCTCCCTTAATGAAAAACTGTTTTTT.

This clone was counted a single time. The chain employs TRBV6-6 and TRBJ2-2; D remains unclear. Germline CDR1 is MNHNY and CDR2 is SVGAGI (reference sequence). V was clipped by 0 bases and J by 9 bases, with 11 bases between them. The CDR3 contains 14 residues. CDR3 coding DNA: TGTGCCAGCAGTTACTCGAGTGGGTTGCGGGAGCTGTTTTTT. This encodes CASSYSSGLRELFF.

The chain employs TRBV5-1 and TRBJ1-5; no clear D. Germline V gene sequence: CDR1 SGHRS, CDR2 YFSETQ. Between the trimmed V and J ends, which lost 0 bases and 3 bases, there was a span of 16 bases. The CDR3 sequence is 17 residues long. The CDR3 bases are TGCGCCAGCAGCTTGGCGGCCGTGGACGGCTTCAATCAGCCCCAGCATTTT. Residues: CASSLAAVDGFNQPQHF.

This rearrangement joins TRBV28 to TRBJ2-1, with D perhaps assigned TRBD1 or TRBD2 (6 bases each). CDR3 size: 15 residues. The germline V gene encodes CDR1 MDHEN and CDR2 SYDVKM. V lost 8 bases and J 5 bases, leaving 19 bases between the germline ends. The chain's CDR3 is CASLSQGGLDNEQFF. As DNA, the CDR3 is TGTGCCAGCCTTTCACAGGGAGGTTTGGACAATGAGCAGTTCTTC. The full variable domain, in which reference TRBV28 and TRBJ2-1 provide the parts outside the CDR3, is DVKVTQSSRYLVKRTGEKVFLECVQDMDHENMFWYRQDPGLGLRLIYFSYDVKMKEKGDIPEGYSVSREKKERFSLILESASTNQTSMYLCASLSQGGLDNEQFFGPGTRLTVL.

J is TRBJ1-2 and V is TRBV7-9; 7 bases line up with TRBD1. Germline loops: CDR1 SEHNR, CDR2 FQNEAQ (reference sequence). With V trimmed by 5 bases and J by 8 bases, 11 bases remained unmatched. The CDR3 length is 14 residues. CDR3 residues: CASSAGTVSEGYTF. The DNA of the CDR3 is TGTGCCAGCAGCGCAGGGACAGTTAGTGAAGGCTACACCTTC.

V and J are TRBV3-1 (or the pseudogene TRBV3-2) and TRBJ2-3; D not certain. Germline V lookup: CDR1 LGHDT, CDR2 YNNKEL (reference sequence). The CDR3 runs 15 residues. V was cut by 6 bases and J by 2 bases, with 15 bases left in between. The CDR3 sequence is CASSVRLDFTDTQYF. DNA for the CDR3: TGTGCCAGCAGTGTAAGACTCGACTTCACAGATACGCAGTATTTT.

The chain has TRBV25-1 and TRBJ1-4; 7 nucleotides match TRBD1. J was trimmed by 4 bases and V by 4 bases; bases with no gene match: 9. Germline assignment: CDR1 MGHDK and CDR2 SYGVNS. The CDR3 runs 16 residues. Here the CDR3 DNA reads TGTGCCAGCAGTGTTCTCAGACAGGGCTTTAATGAAAAACTGTTTTTT. This sequence encodes CASSVLRQGFNEKLFF.

This chain connects TRBV24-1 to TRBJ2-7; D perhaps matches TRBD2 (5 bases). Germline loops: CDR1 KGHDR, CDR2 SFDVKD. Deletions cut 9 bases from V and 5 bases from J, with 10 bases between. The CDR3 is made up of 11 amino acids. The CDR3 sequence is CATPTRDEQYF. In DNA, the CDR3 is TGTGCCACCCCAACTAGGGACGAGCAGTACTTC.

The chain has TRBV19 and TRBJ2-3; D unclear. Germline assignment: CDR1 LNHDA and CDR2 SQIVND (reference sequence). V was cut by 3 bases and J by 2 bases, with 15 bases left in between. The CDR3 has 16 residues. The CDR3: CASSIEAHFLTDTQYF. CDR3 nucleotide sequence: TGTGCCAGTAGTATTGAAGCCCATTTCCTCACAGATACGCAGTATTTT.

This chain connects TRBV4-1 to TRBJ1-1; tentative D call: TRBD1 (6 bases). The V gene lost 5 bases and the J gene lost 3 bases, with 13 bases spanning the gap. CDR1 is MGHRA and CDR2 is YSYEKL in the germline V gene. CDR3 length equals 14 residues. CDR3 sequence (DNA): TGCGCCAGCAGCGTTGGCAGGGGTTACACTGAAGCTTTCTTT. It is translated as CASSVGRGYTEAFF.

This chain links TRBV6-5 with TRBJ2-2; D unclear. Germline V lookup: CDR1 MNHEY, CDR2 SVGAGI. V was cut by 2 bases and J by 6 bases, with 7 bases left in between. CDR3 size: 13 residues. CDR3 sequence reads: CASSYRLSGELFF. The CDR3 coding sequence is TGTGCCAGCAGTTACAGGCTGTCCGGGGAGCTGTTTTTT.

The V gene is TRBV9, the J gene TRBJ1-4, with D perhaps TRBD1 (5 bases). The V gene's germline CDR1 is SGDLS and CDR2 YYNGEE. The CDR3 runs 14 residues. Trimming removed 0 bases at V and 8 bases at J, with 11 bases between. Written as DNA, the CDR3 is TGTGCCAGCAGCGTAGGCGGGGCGGAGGAAAAACTGTTTTTT. It translates to CASSVGGAEEKLFF.

The rearrangement links TRBV6-2 or TRBV6-3 to TRBJ2-7, with a weak D call TRBD1 (7 bases). The CDR3 spans 14 residues. V was cut by 3 bases and J by 7 bases, with 16 bases left in between. Germline V gene lookup returns CDR1 MNHEY and CDR2 SVGEGT. Written as DNA, the CDR3 is TGTGCCAGCAGTTATGGCAGGGGGGCCTGGGAGCAGTACGTC. Translation gives CASSYGRGAWEQYV.

The V call is TRBV5-1, the J call TRBJ1-2; perhaps TRBD1 as D (6 bases). CDR1 and CDR2 (germline): SGHRS, YFSETQ. V was shortened by 0 bases and J by 7 bases, with 19 bases between the two germline ends. This CDR3 has 16 residues. In nucleotides, the CDR3 is TGCGCCAGCAGCTTGGATGGGGGCGTATTTTCTAGTGGCTACACCTTC. Translation gives CASSLDGGVFSSGYTF.

The chain couples TRBV5-8 to TRBJ2-2; tentative D call: TRBD2 (5 bases). Trimming removed 6 bases from V and 5 bases from J, with 14 bases in between. This CDR3 has 14 amino acids. CDR1 SGHTS and CDR2 YDEGEE come from the germline V gene. Here the CDR3 DNA reads TGTGCCAGCACCCTAACCGGAGGTACCGGGGAGCTGTTTTTT. It yields the protein CASTLTGGTGELFF. The full variable domain, its missing parts supplied by reference TRBV5-8 and TRBJ2-2, is EAGVTQSPTHLIKTRGQQATLRCSPISGHTSVYWYQQALGLGLQFLLWYDEGEERNRGNFPPRFSGRQFPNYSSELNVNALELEDSALYLCASTLTGGTGELFFGEGSRLTVL.

The chain is built from TRBV11-2 and TRBJ1-1; TRBD1 is a possible D gene (5 bases). Germline V gene data show CDR1 as SGHAT and CDR2 as FQNNGV. V shed 3 bases and J shed 4 bases, with 12 bases lying between them. The CDR3 length is 14 residues. The CDR3 DNA reads as TGTGCCAGCAGCTTCACCAGGGTCGGCACTGAAGCTTTCTTT. Protein product: CASSFTRVGTEAFF.

The chain couples TRBV19 to TRBJ2-7, with TRBD1 as a possible D gene (6 bases). This CDR3 contains 15 residues. V lost 3 bases and J 3 bases, leaving 15 bases between the germline ends. The germline V gene has CDR1 LNHDA and CDR2 SQIVND (reference sequence). CDR3 nucleotide sequence: TGTGCCAGTAGTATGGGAGACAGGATCGGCTACGAGCAGTACTTC. It specifies CASSMGDRIGYEQYF.

The chain links TRBV19 to TRBJ1-6; D is unresolved. CDR1 LNHDA and CDR2 SQIVND come from the germline V gene (reference sequence). With 1 base removed from V and 9 bases from J, the gap between germline ends came to 13 bases. This CDR3 contains 15 residues. The CDR3 is CASSIVAGAGSPLHF. CDR3 nucleotides: TGTGCCAGTAGTATAGTTGCCGGCGCGGGTTCACCCCTCCACTTT. Together with reference TRBV19 and TRBJ1-6, the CDR3 gives the full variable domain: DGGITQSPKYLFRKEGQNVTLSCEQNLNHDAMYWYRQDPGQGLRLIYYSQIVNDFQKGDIAEGYSVSREKKESFPLTVTSAQKNPTAFYLCASSIVAGAGSPLHFGNGTRLTVT.

The rearrangement uses TRBV5-1 and TRBJ1-2, with unresolved D. From germline, CDR1 is SGHRS and CDR2 YFSETQ. V was cut by 4 bases and J by 0 bases, with 13 bases left in between. The CDR3 loop spans 15 amino acids. The CDR3 region is CASSPDGLANYGYTF. The CDR3 DNA is TGCGCCAGCAGCCCCGACGGATTAGCTAACTATGGCTACACCTTC. The entire variable domain, with the rest obtained from reference TRBV5-1 and TRBJ1-2, is as follows: KAGVTQTPRYLIKTRGQQVTLSCSPISGHRSVSWYQQTPGQGLQFLFEYFSETQRNKGNFPGRFSGRQFSNSRSEMNVSTLELGDSALYLCASSPDGLANYGYTFGSGTRLTVV.

This clone was observed once. The genes are TRBV27 and TRBJ1-1; 12 nucleotides agree with TRBD1. The germline V gene has CDR1 MNHEY and CDR2 SMNVEV (reference sequence). V lost 5 bases to trimming and J lost 5 bases; unmatched junction nucleotides: 6. This CDR3 has 15 residues. CDR3 sequence reads: CASSQGQGAGTEAFF. The CDR3 nucleotides are TGTGCCAGCAGTCAGGGACAGGGGGCAGGAACTGAAGCTTTCTTT.

V usage is TRBV7-2 and J usage is TRBJ2-1, with no clear D. This CDR3 has 14 amino acids. Trimming took 1 base from V and 4 from J, leaving 8 bases between them. Germline values: CDR1 SGHTA, CDR2 FQGNSA. The CDR3 here is CASSLGDTYNEQFF. CDR3 DNA: TGTGCCAGCAGCTTAGGAGACACATACAATGAGCAGTTCTTC.

This CDR3 reads CASSFMNTEAFF. The CDR3 DNA is TGTGCCAGCAGTTTTATGAACACTGAAGCTTTCTTT. The chain carries TRBV7-2 and TRBJ1-1; D remains ambiguous. In germline, CDR1 is SGHTA, CDR2 FQGNSA. V dropped 6 bases and J dropped 0 bases, with 5 bases sitting between them. The CDR3 runs to 12 residues.

The CDR3 DNA reads as TGTGCCAGCAGCTTGTCCCCTAGCGGGCTAGGGGCCCAGTACTTC. It specifies CASSLSPSGLGAQYF. The chain uses TRBV5-5 and TRBJ2-5, with 8 bases matching TRBD2. Germline V CDR1 and CDR2: SGHKS, YYEKEE (reference sequence). This CDR3 contains 15 residues. The V gene end was trimmed by 1 base and the J gene end by 9 bases; junction bases not matched to a gene: 11.

J is TRBJ2-5 and V is TRBV15; 8 positions agree with TRBD2. With V trimmed by 4 bases and J by 10 bases, 14 bases remained unmatched. Germline V CDR1 and CDR2: LNHNV, YYDKDF (reference sequence). This CDR3 is 15 amino acids long. This chain's CDR3 is CATSKDFGGGRHQYF. The CDR3 DNA is TGTGCCACCAGCAAGGACTTCGGCGGGGGGCGACACCAGTACTTC.

This rearrangement joins TRBV29-1 to TRBJ1-1, with TRBD1 matching over 9 bases. CDR1 SQVTM and CDR2 ANQGSEA come from the germline V gene. The ends lost 6 bases at V and 4 bases at J; junction bases unmatched: 6. The CDR3 length is 13 residues. In nucleotides, the CDR3 is TGCAGCGTGGACAGGGGTCCGGGCACTGAAGCTTTCTTT. It is translated as CSVDRGPGTEAFF. Combining the CDR3 with reference TRBV29-1 and TRBJ1-1 gives the whole variable domain SAVISQKPSRDICQRGTSLTIQCQVDSQVTMMFWYRQQPGQSLTLIATANQGSEATYESGFVIDKFPISRPNLTFSTLTVSNMSPEDSSIYLCSVDRGPGTEAFFGQGTRLTVV.

The chain joins TRBV7-6 to TRBJ2-5, with D unclear. Between the trimmed V and J ends, which lost 2 bases and 2 bases, there was a span of 9 bases. Per germline, CDR1 SGHVS and CDR2 FNYEAQ. CDR3 length equals 14 residues. CDR3 in DNA: TGTGCCAGCAGCTTATTTCGTGATCAAGAGACCCAGTACTTC. Translated, it gives CASSLFRDQETQYF.

This clone appeared a single time. This sequence joins TRBV15 and TRBJ1-1; D is unresolved. The V gene lost 3 bases and the J gene lost 0 bases, with 8 bases spanning the gap. CDR1 and CDR2 (germline): LNHNV, YYDKDF (reference sequence). CDR3 length equals 14 residues. DNA for the CDR3: TGTGCCACCAGCAGCCACCTACTGAACACTGAAGCTTTCTTT. Translated, it gives CATSSHLLNTEAFF. Full variable domain (rest looked up from reference TRBV15 and TRBJ1-1): DAMVIQNPRYQVTQFGKPVTLSCSQTLNHNVMYWYQQKSSQAPKLLFHYYDKDFNNEADTPDNFQSRRPNTSFCFLDIRSPGLGDTAMYLCATSSHLLNTEAFFGQGTRLTVV.

The sample holds one count of this clone. J is TRBJ1-5 and V is TRBV27, with 9 bases fitting TRBD1. The CDR3 is 14 residues long. Trimming cost V 7 bases and J 6 bases; bases outside gene matches: 7. In germline, CDR1 is MNHEY, CDR2 SMNVEV (reference sequence). The CDR3 sequence is CASNLQGAGQPQHF. The CDR3 DNA is TGTGCCAGCAATCTACAGGGGGCTGGTCAGCCCCAGCATTTT.

The chain employs TRBV13 and TRBJ1-1, with TRBD1 identical over 7 bases. Germline CDR1 reads PRHDT; CDR2 reads FYEKMQ (reference sequence). Trimming took 6 bases from V and 6 from J; bases not matched to a gene: 7. This CDR3 is built from 13 residues. The CDR3 is CASRSTGVAEAFF. CDR3 nucleotide sequence: TGTGCCAGCAGATCTACAGGGGTCGCTGAAGCTTTCTTT.